Below, 25 T cell receptor beta chains from the same sample are listed, as sequenced in a study of preoperative IRX-2 immunotherapy in early breast cancer. This sample's treatment: preoperative locoregional IRX-2 cytokine immunotherapy. Assay: immunoSEQ multiplex PCR; the TCRdb copy retains only in-frame clones and omits some. The sample holds about 34,000 clones, roughly 96% seen once. Sample collection was performed from a patient treated with IRX-2 immunotherapy. These receptor sequences come from a human donor with breast cancer.

The chain employs TRBV5-1 and TRBJ2-1; D not resolved. Looked up from germline, CDR1 is SGHRS and CDR2 is YFSETQ. The CDR3 is made up of 14 amino acids. The ends were cut back, 0 bases at V and 8 bases at J, with 12 bases in the middle. This CDR3 is CASSLELLSDEQFF. CDR3 nucleotides: TGCGCCAGCAGCTTGGAACTCCTAAGCGATGAGCAGTTCTTC. Filled out from reference TRBV5-1 and TRBJ2-1, the complete variable domain reads KAGVTQTPRYLIKTRGQQVTLSCSPISGHRSVSWYQQTPGQGLQFLFEYFSETQRNKGNFPGRFSGRQFSNSRSEMNVSTLELGDSALYLCASSLELLSDEQFFGPGTRLTVL.

This chain links TRBV7-9 with TRBJ2-7, with TRBD2 as a possible D gene (5 bases). With 3 bases removed from V and 2 bases from J, the gap between germline ends came to 8 bases. Germline CDR1 SEHNR, CDR2 FQNEAQ (reference sequence). The CDR3 is 13 amino acids. The CDR3 here is CASSFEGAYEQYF. Here the CDR3 DNA reads TGTGCCAGCAGCTTTGAGGGAGCCTACGAGCAGTACTTC.

The chain couples TRBV5-5 to TRBJ1-2; 7 nucleotides match TRBD1. J lost 0 bases, V lost 4 bases, and 6 bases had no gene match. Per the germline V gene, CDR1 is SGHKS and CDR2 is YYEKEE (reference sequence). The CDR3 sequence is 15 residues long. CDR3 bases: TGTGCCAGCAGCCTAGACAGGGCGGCTAACTATGGCTACACCTTC. This sequence encodes CASSLDRAANYGYTF. The variable domain in full, with the rest retrieved from reference TRBV5-5 and TRBJ1-2, is DAGVTQSPTHLIKTRGQQVTLRCSPISGHKSVSWYQQVLGQGPQFIFQYYEKEERGRGNFPDRFSARQFPNYSSELNVNALLLGDSALYLCASSLDRAANYGYTFGSGTRLTVV.

The V and J genes are TRBV6-5 and TRBJ1-2; D remains ambiguous. The germline V and J ends were trimmed by 9 bases and 8 bases, with 25 bases remaining between them. The CDR3 runs to 15 residues. The germline CDR1 and CDR2 sequences are MNHEY and SVGAGI. The CDR3 DNA reads TGTGCCAGTGGTGGACGGGGTCGAACTCATGAAGGCTACACCTTC. Translating gives CASGGRGRTHEGYTF.

The V gene is TRBV30, the J gene TRBJ1-5, with a weak D call TRBD1 (5 bases). With 2 bases removed from V and 2 bases from J, the gap between germline ends came to 19 bases. The CDR3 spans 17 residues. Per the germline V gene, CDR1 is GTSNPN and CDR2 is SVGIG (reference sequence). The CDR3 reads CAWSSPRGIRGNQPQHF. The CDR3, as DNA: TGTGCCTGGAGTAGCCCTCGGGGGATCCGGGGCAATCAGCCCCAGCATTTT.

The chain links TRBV5-5 to TRBJ1-1; perhaps TRBD1 as D (5 bases). Trimming left V 0 bases short and J 10 bases short, with 10 bases between. This CDR3 has 12 residues. CDR1 and CDR2 from the germline V gene are SGHKS and YYEKEE (reference sequence). CDR3 residues: CASSLEAGRAFF. Written as DNA, the CDR3 is TGTGCCAGCAGCTTGGAGGCAGGGAGAGCTTTCTTT.

The chain recombines TRBV2 with TRBJ2-1; D not resolved. Trimming shortened V by 7 bases and J by 1 base, and 14 bases separated the two germline ends. Per germline, CDR1 SNHLY and CDR2 FYNNEI. The CDR3 loop spans 15 amino acids. DNA for the CDR3: TGTGCCAGCATGGAAGAGCAGGTTTCCTACAATGAGCAGTTCTTC. Its translation: CASMEEQVSYNEQFF.

V is TRBV9 and J is TRBJ1-4; a weak D match, TRBD1 (5 bases). The CDR3 covers 14 residues. Trimming removed 0 bases from V and 7 bases from J, with 10 bases in between. Per germline, CDR1 SGDLS and CDR2 YYNGEE. DNA for the CDR3: TGTGCCAGCAGCGTAGAAGGGACCAGTGAAAAACTGTTTTTT. This translates into CASSVEGTSEKLFF.

The genes are TRBV2 and TRBJ1-2, with D maybe TRBD1 (6 bases). V was cut by 4 bases and J by 6 bases, with 12 bases left in between. The germline V gene has CDR1 SNHLY and CDR2 FYNNEI. The CDR3 runs 13 residues. The CDR3, as DNA: TGTGCCAGCAGTGCACAGGGAGGAGATGGCTACACCTTC. This gives the protein CASSAQGGDGYTF.

As regards this clone: Other nucleotide sequences from this sample produce the same CDR3. V usage is TRBV27 and J usage is TRBJ2-5; unclear D gene. Trimming stripped 5 bases from V and 2 bases from J, with 3 bases between. The CDR3 totals 11 residues. Looked up from germline, CDR1 is MNHEY and CDR2 is SMNVEV (reference sequence). The CDR3 DNA is TGTGCCAGCAGTAGTCAAGAGACCCAGTACTTC. Translation gives CASSSQETQYF.

J is TRBJ1-3 and V is TRBV29-1, with D tentatively TRBD1 (6 bases). Germline assignment: CDR1 SQVTM and CDR2 ANQGSEA. Trimming removed 6 bases from V and 4 bases from J, with 16 bases in between. This CDR3 is 14 amino acids long. The CDR3 sequence is CSVWPQGHGNTIYF. CDR3 DNA sequence: TGCAGCGTGTGGCCTCAGGGGCACGGAAACACCATATATTTT.

This chain connects TRBV28 to TRBJ2-7, with D maybe TRBD2 (7 bases). CDR1 is MDHEN, CDR2 SYDVKM, per germline. The V and J ends lost 3 bases and 6 bases respectively, with 18 bases between them. The CDR3 contains 15 residues. CDR3 bases: TGTGCCAGCAGTTTCCTGGGCCCACGGGGGGCCGAGCAGTACTTC. Translation: CASSFLGPRGAEQYF.

This chain joins TRBV11-3 and TRBJ1-1, with D perhaps matching TRBD1 (5 bases). CDR3 length equals 14 residues. Germline lookup yields CDR1 SGHNT and CDR2 YENEEA. Trimming cost V 2 bases and J 10 bases, with 17 bases left between them. The CDR3 DNA reads TGTGCCAGCAGCTTAAGGGGCAGCGATGCGGGAGCTTTCTTT. This translates into CASSLRGSDAGAFF.

V gene TRBV7-9 combines with J gene TRBJ1-2, with 8 bases aligning to TRBD1. V was pared by 1 base and J by 3 bases, with 4 bases of the junction left unmatched. Germline V CDR1 and CDR2: SEHNR, FQNEAQ (reference sequence). The CDR3 is 15 amino acids. The CDR3 region is CASSLDMTGDYGYTF. In DNA, the CDR3 is TGTGCCAGCAGCTTAGATATGACAGGGGACTATGGCTACACCTTC.

The DNA for the CDR3 is TGCGCCAGCAGCTTTGGGGGCGCGAACTATGGCTACACCTTC. Its protein is CASSFGGANYGYTF. V usage is TRBV5-1 and J usage is TRBJ1-2; D might be TRBD1 (6 bases). Germline V lookup: CDR1 SGHRS, CDR2 YFSETQ. V was pared by 2 bases and J by 2 bases, with 10 bases between. The CDR3 sequence is 14 residues long.

V and J are TRBV6-9 and TRBJ2-7; tentatively, D is TRBD2 (5 bases). The CDR3 consists of 13 residues. Between the trimmed V and J ends, which lost 8 bases and 3 bases, there was a span of 14 bases. Germline CDR1 and CDR2: MNHGY and SVAAGI. In DNA, the CDR3 is TGTGCCAGCGAGCGGCCGGGCTGCTACGAGCAGTACTTC. This translates into CASERPGCYEQYF.

The chain couples TRBV6-5 to TRBJ1-1; tentatively, D is TRBD1 (6 bases). V gave up 5 bases and J gave up 2 bases, with 15 bases separating them. This CDR3 is built from 15 residues. Germline CDR1 is MNHEY and CDR2 is SVGAGI. The CDR3 loop is CASSINRVRNTEAFF. The DNA of the CDR3 is TGTGCCAGCAGTATTAACAGGGTTCGAAACACTGAAGCTTTCTTT.

The gene calls are TRBV2 and TRBJ1-5; 7 bases fit TRBD1. V lost 5 bases to trimming and J lost 7 bases; unmatched junction nucleotides: 8. This CDR3 region has 14 residues. Germline V gene sequence: CDR1 SNHLY, CDR2 FYNNEI. The CDR3 here is CASSPDRDYQPQHF. DNA for the CDR3: TGTGCCAGCAGTCCTGACAGGGACTACCAGCCCCAGCATTTT.

The V and J genes are TRBV5-1 and TRBJ2-7; 8 nucleotides align to TRBD2. Germline V gene data show CDR1 as SGHRS and CDR2 as YFSETQ. The CDR3 covers 15 residues. V trimming: 0 bases; J trimming: 2 bases; junction bases outside the gene matches: 4. CDR3 protein: CASSLATGGAYEQYF. In nucleotides, the CDR3 is TGCGCCAGCAGCTTGGCCACCGGGGGGGCCTACGAGCAGTACTTC.

The chain uses TRBV11-3 and TRBJ2-3, with D possibly being TRBD2 (5 bases). V was shortened by 4 bases and J by 0 bases, with 26 bases between the two germline ends. Germline V gene lookup returns CDR1 SGHNT and CDR2 YENEEA. The length of the CDR3 is 20 residues. The CDR3 loop reads CASSSIVSGSRTLSTDTQYF. The CDR3 DNA reads TGTGCCAGCAGCTCGATAGTATCGGGGTCCAGGACTCTTAGCACAGATACGCAGTATTTT.

The rearrangement joins TRBV5-4 to TRBJ2-5; no firm D call. This CDR3 has 14 residues. The germline V gene encodes CDR1 SGHNT and CDR2 YYREEE (reference sequence). Trimming shortened V by 0 bases and J by 4 bases, and 10 bases separated the two germline ends. Written as DNA, the CDR3 is TGTGCCAGCAGCTTGGAGCAGAGGACAGAGACCCAGTACTTC. Translation: CASSLEQRTETQYF.

The chain combines TRBV18 with TRBJ2-7, with TRBD2 identical over 8 bases. Trimming at V came to 2 bases and at J to 6 bases, leaving 6 bases not matched to a gene. CDR1 is KGHSH and CDR2 is LQKENI in the germline V gene. The CDR3 spans 14 residues. In DNA form, the CDR3 reads TGTGCCAGCTCACCATCAGTTAGCGGGGCCGAGCAGTACTTC. Its protein is CASSPSVSGAEQYF.

V and J are TRBV5-1 and TRBJ2-5, with unresolved D. The CDR3 contains 15 residues. Germline CDR1 and CDR2: SGHRS and YFSETQ. The V and J ends lost 1 base and 4 bases respectively, with 14 bases between them. The CDR3 loop reads CASSLSRPAAETQYF. CDR3 DNA: TGCGCCAGCAGCTTGAGTCGCCCGGCGGCAGAGACCCAGTACTTC.

The chain is built from TRBV20-1 and TRBJ2-1; D gene uncertain. Trimming pared 6 bases from V and 13 bases from J, leaving 13 bases between. This CDR3 spans 10 amino acids. CDR1 and CDR2 from the germline V gene are DFQATT and SNEGSKA (reference sequence). This CDR3 is CSAYQETQFF. CDR3 sequence (DNA): TGCAGTGCGTATCAAGAGACCCAGTTCTTC.

The J gene is TRBJ2-7, the V gene TRBV9; D is unclear. Germline V gene lookup returns CDR1 SGDLS and CDR2 YYNGEE. V lost 0 bases and J lost 5, with 6 bases in between. This CDR3 has 12 residues. The CDR3 region has the DNA TGTGCCAGCAGCGTAGCTGGTAACGAGCAGTACTTC. This encodes CASSVAGNEQYF.